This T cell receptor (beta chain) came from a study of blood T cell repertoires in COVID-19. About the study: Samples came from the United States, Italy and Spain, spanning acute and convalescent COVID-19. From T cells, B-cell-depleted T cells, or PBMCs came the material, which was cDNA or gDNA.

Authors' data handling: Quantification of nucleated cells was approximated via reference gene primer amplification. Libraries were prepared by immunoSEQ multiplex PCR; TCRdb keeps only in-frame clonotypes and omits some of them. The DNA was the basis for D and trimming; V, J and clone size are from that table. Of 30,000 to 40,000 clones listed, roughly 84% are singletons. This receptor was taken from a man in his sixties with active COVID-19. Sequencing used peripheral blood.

CDR3 loop: CASRGQNEKLFF. The CDR3 coding sequence is TGTGCCAGCAGGGGACAGAATGAAAAACTGTTTTTT. The genes are TRBV6-5 and TRBJ1-4; 7 positions agree with TRBD1. The CDR3 is 12 amino acids. V was pared by 6 bases and J by 5 bases, with 0 bases of the junction left unmatched. Germline CDR1 reads MNHEY; CDR2 reads SVGAGI.